A single sample gave rise to the 31 T cell receptor beta chains below, sequenced in a study of identical twins. TCRdb re-analysed the 5' RACE reads in MiXCR, keeping a single row per CDR3 protein. The sample contains approximately 590,000 distinct CDR3 sequences, around a tenth of which appear only once. This sample also belongs to another study, concerning yellow fever vaccine responses in identical twins.

What was sequenced was PBMCs. The receptors here all came from a young woman in good health.

This clonotype showed up just a few times. The gene calls are TRBV14 and TRBJ2-7; TRBD1 agrees at 8 bases. Losses at the gene ends were 3 bases for V and 6 bases for J; bases not matched to a gene: 4. This CDR3 region has 13 residues. Germline values: CDR1 SGHDN, CDR2 FVKESK. The CDR3, as DNA: TGTGCCAGCAGCCACCGGACAGGGACCGAGCAGTACTTC. Encoded protein: CASSHRTGTEQYF.

V and J are TRBV30 and TRBJ1-5; TRBD1 aligns across 9 bases. J was trimmed by 5 bases and V by 2 bases; bases with no gene match: 7. The CDR3 covers 15 residues. In germline, CDR1 is GTSNPN, CDR2 SVGIG (reference sequence). The CDR3 nucleotides read TGTGCCTGGAGTTCAACCGGGACAGGGTATCAGCCCCAGCATTTT. It codes for CAWSSTGTGYQPQHF.

In this sample, this clonotype turned up many times. This sequence joins TRBV6-5 and TRBJ2-7, with D possibly being TRBD1 or TRBD2 (5 bases each). This CDR3 has 13 residues. Germline V gene sequence: CDR1 MNHEY, CDR2 SVGAGI. V lost 2 bases to trimming and J lost 7 bases, with 12 bases between them. The CDR3 DNA reads as TGTGCCAGCAGTTACAGCAGGGAGAAGGAGCAGTACTTC. Translated, it gives CASSYSREKEQYF.

V usage is TRBV10-3 and J usage is TRBJ2-1, with D perhaps matching TRBD2 (5 bases). The V and J ends lost 6 bases and 9 bases respectively, with 12 bases between them. Germline values: CDR1 ENHRY, CDR2 SYGVKD. The CDR3 extends over 12 amino acids. This CDR3 reads CAIRTGVGEQFF. DNA of the CDR3: TGTGCCATCAGAACCGGGGTAGGTGAGCAGTTCTTC.

This clonotype was seen a handful of times. CDR3 nucleotide sequence: TGTGCCAGCAGCTTAGTCGTAACCCCCTACGAGCAGTACTTC. Translation gives CASSLVVTPYEQYF. The chain uses TRBV7-9 and TRBJ2-7; D is uncertain. The CDR3 consists of 14 residues. Per the germline V gene, CDR1 is SEHNR and CDR2 is FQNEAQ (reference sequence). The V end lost 1 base, the J end lost 2 bases, and 9 bases lay between the germline ends.

In nucleotides, the CDR3 is TGTGCCAGCAGCTTGAAGTGGTGGGAAGCTTTCTTT. Protein: CASSLKWWEAFF. The chain employs TRBV5-5 and TRBJ1-1, with D unclear. CDR1 is SGHKS and CDR2 is YYEKEE in the germline V gene (reference sequence). V gave up 1 base and J gave up 8 bases, with 9 bases separating them. The CDR3 consists of 12 residues.

This clonotype has a count of ten or more. The gene calls are TRBV7-2 and TRBJ2-3; perhaps TRBD2 as D (5 bases). Trimming cost V 2 bases and J 7 bases, with 7 bases left between them. The germline CDR1 and CDR2 sequences are SGHTA and FQGNSA. CDR3 length equals 12 residues. Here the CDR3 reads CASSLTRNTQYF. CDR3 DNA: TGTGCCAGCAGCTTAACTAGAAATACGCAGTATTTT.

This clonotype was seen a handful of times. The rearrangement links TRBV5-1 to TRBJ2-4; weak D call: TRBD1 (6 bases). The CDR3 runs 15 residues. Trimming removed 6 bases at V and 1 base at J, with 14 bases between. Looked up from germline, CDR1 is SGHRS and CDR2 is YFSETQ. In nucleotides, the CDR3 is TGCGCCAGCACCCAGGACAGCCGGGCCAAAAACATTCAGTACTTC. Protein sequence: CASTQDSRAKNIQYF.

This clonotype was observed a few times. The chain joins TRBV2 to TRBJ2-1; D is undetermined. CDR3 length: 11 amino acids. Looked up from germline, CDR1 is SNHLY and CDR2 is FYNNEI. V gave up 6 bases and J gave up 12 bases, with 12 bases separating them. The DNA of the CDR3 is TGTGCCAGCAGCCCTAACTTTTTGCAGTTCTTC. Its translation: CASSPNFLQFF.

V gene TRBV29-1 combines with J gene TRBJ2-7; 10 nucleotides agree with TRBD1. V trimming: 8 bases; J trimming: 0 bases; junction bases outside the gene matches: 7. This CDR3 comprises 14 residues. CDR1 and CDR2 (germline): SQVTM, ANQGSEA. This chain's CDR3 is CSFRRDRGSYEQYF. Here the CDR3 DNA reads TGCAGCTTTCGCCGGGACAGGGGCTCCTACGAGCAGTACTTC.

The chain uses TRBV15 and TRBJ2-1; perhaps TRBD2 as D (5 bases). The V end lost 1 base, the J end lost 8 bases, and 18 bases lay between the germline ends. The CDR3 runs to 16 residues. CDR1 and CDR2 from the germline V gene are LNHNV and YYDKDF (reference sequence). The CDR3 sequence is CATSRVVVTMADEQFF. The CDR3 DNA is TGTGCCACCAGCAGAGTTGTTGTGACTATGGCCGATGAGCAGTTCTTC.

In its sample, this clonotype was seen many times. The rearrangement uses TRBV6-1 and TRBJ2-3; TRBD2 aligns across 14 bases. CDR1 is MNHNS and CDR2 is SASEGT in the germline V gene. J was trimmed by 4 bases and V by 6 bases; bases with no gene match: 12. This CDR3 region has 18 residues. The CDR3 spells CASRSRLAGGARADTQYF. The CDR3 DNA reads TGTGCCAGCAGATCAAGACTAGCGGGAGGGGCTCGTGCAGATACGCAGTATTTT.

This clonotype was recorded a few times. This chain connects TRBV12-3 or TRBV12-4 to TRBJ2-7; D tentatively reads TRBD1 or TRBD2 (5 bases each). This CDR3 has 15 amino acids. V lost 2 bases, J lost 4 bases, and 15 bases lay in between. CDR3 sequence (DNA): TGTGCCAGCAGTTTAATGGGGCAGGGAGAATACGAGCAGTACTTC. Amino acids: CASSLMGQGEYEQYF.

The chain has TRBV5-1 and TRBJ1-6, with TRBD1 identical over 9 bases. V lost 4 bases to trimming and J lost 10 bases; unmatched junction nucleotides: 9. The CDR3 is 15 amino acids. In germline, CDR1 is SGHRS, CDR2 YFSETQ. CDR3 sequence: CASSPGQGNWSPLHF. CDR3 DNA: TGCGCCAGCAGCCCTGGACAGGGGAATTGGTCACCCCTCCACTTT.

This chain joins TRBV28 and TRBJ2-5, with 7 positions matching TRBD2. V shed 10 bases and J 2 bases; nucleotides not matched to a gene: 10. CDR3 length: 14 amino acids. Looked up from germline, CDR1 is MDHEN and CDR2 is SYDVKM. The CDR3 DNA reads as TGTGCCACTCGGGCTAGCGGTTCACAAGAGACCCAGTACTTC. It is translated as CATRASGSQETQYF.

This clonotype showed up just a few times. The chain has TRBV7-2 and TRBJ1-6; no firm D call. Germline V gene lookup returns CDR1 SGHTA and CDR2 FQGNSA. CDR3 length: 15 amino acids. Trimming pared 1 base from V and 8 bases from J, leaving 12 bases between. CDR3 loop: CASSLVARDYSPLHF. Written as DNA, the CDR3 is TGTGCCAGCAGCTTAGTTGCCCGGGATTATTCACCCCTCCACTTT.

The rearrangement links TRBV5-1 to TRBJ2-1, with D maybe TRBD1 (5 bases). This CDR3 region has 15 residues. Deletions cut 1 base from V and 6 bases from J, with 14 bases between. Germline-derived CDR1 and CDR2 are SGHRS and YFSETQ. CDR3 protein: CASSLQGRDSNEQFF. The CDR3, as DNA: TGCGCCAGCAGCTTGCAGGGCAGGGATTCCAATGAGCAGTTCTTC.

This clonotype showed up just a few times. This chain joins TRBV6-2 or TRBV6-3 and TRBJ2-1, with a possible D match to TRBD2 (5 bases). Germline V gene sequence: CDR1 MNHEY, CDR2 SVGEGT. The germline V and J ends were trimmed by 5 bases and 7 bases, with 33 bases remaining between them. The CDR3 spans 20 residues. This chain's CDR3 is CASSRRGSKPTPVALNEQFF. The CDR3 nucleotides read TGTGCCAGCAGTCGCCGGGGTTCGAAGCCCACACCGGTAGCACTTAATGAGCAGTTCTTC.

This clonotype was observed at least ten times. The chain is built from TRBV27 and TRBJ2-7; D is unresolved. This CDR3 is built from 14 residues. Looked up from germline, CDR1 is MNHEY and CDR2 is SMNVEV (reference sequence). V gave up 5 bases and J gave up 4 bases, with 15 bases separating them. The CDR3 sequence: CASSTSLQPYEQYF. DNA of the CDR3: TGTGCCAGCAGTACCTCTCTACAGCCATACGAGCAGTACTTC.

At least ten counts were recorded for this clonotype. The V and J genes are TRBV7-6 and TRBJ2-7; 10 bases line up with TRBD2. The CDR3 runs 16 residues. V shed 1 base and J 2 bases; nucleotides not matched to a gene: 5. Germline CDR1 reads SGHVS; CDR2 reads FNYEAQ. CDR3 amino acids: CASSLDLAGVTYEQYF. The CDR3 bases are TGTGCCAGCAGCTTAGATCTAGCGGGAGTAACCTACGAGCAGTACTTC.

The chain combines TRBV2 with TRBJ1-1; TRBD1 matches at 10 bases. The junction had 11 bases not matched to a gene; V was cut back by 10 bases and J by 6 bases. Per the germline V gene, CDR1 is SNHLY and CDR2 is FYNNEI. CDR3 length: 14 amino acids. CDR3 DNA: TGTGCCACCATTCAGACAGGGGGCTTCTCTGAAGCTTTCTTT. As protein: CATIQTGGFSEAFF. Using reference TRBV2 and TRBJ1-1 for the parts outside the CDR3, the full variable domain is EPEVTQTPSHQVTQMGQEVILRCVPISNHLYFYWYRQILGQKVEFLVSFYNNEISEKSEIFDDQFSVERPDGSNFTLKIRSTKLEDSAMYFCATIQTGGFSEAFFGQGTRLTVV.

This clonotype has just a few counts. The chain has TRBV12-3 or TRBV12-4 and TRBJ2-1, with D maybe TRBD1 (6 bases). This CDR3 is 12 amino acids long. V shed 4 bases and J shed 10 bases, with 11 bases lying between them. The CDR3 coding sequence is TGTGCCAGCAGTTCACAGGGTTTGGAGCAGTTCTTC. Translating gives CASSSQGLEQFF.

This clonotype has more than one count but fewer than ten. This chain joins TRBV20-1 and TRBJ2-5; possible D gene TRBD1, 6 bases. The length of the CDR3 is 12 residues. The V gene lost 2 bases and the J gene lost 3 bases, with 7 bases spanning the gap. The V gene's germline CDR1 is DFQATT and CDR2 SNEGSKA (reference sequence). The CDR3 sequence: CSARPGEETQYF. CDR3 DNA sequence: TGCAGTGCTAGACCAGGGGAAGAGACCCAGTACTTC.

The table lists this clonotype with a few counts. This chain connects TRBV29-1 to TRBJ1-2; D uncertain. Germline V gene lookup returns CDR1 SQVTM and CDR2 ANQGSEA. The CDR3 is made up of 12 amino acids. Deletions cut 2 bases from V and 4 bases from J, with 8 bases between. CDR3 sequence reads: CSVERQLYGYTF. The CDR3 nucleotides read TGCAGCGTTGAAAGGCAGCTCTATGGCTACACCTTC. Full variable domain (missing parts from reference TRBV29-1 and TRBJ1-2): SAVISQKPSRDICQRGTSLTIQCQVDSQVTMMFWYRQQPGQSLTLIATANQGSEATYESGFVIDKFPISRPNLTFSTLTVSNMSPEDSSIYLCSVERQLYGYTFGSGTRLTVV.

The table lists this clonotype with many counts. A junction end diverges from the germline sequence, so it may reflect a read error. This chain links TRBV7-7 with TRBJ2-5; D unclear. This CDR3 region has 12 residues. Germline-derived CDR1 and CDR2 are SSHAT and FNYEAQ (reference sequence). CDR3 loop: CASSFPLQTQYF. The CDR3 bases are TGTGCTAGCAGCTTTCCCCTCCAGACCCAGTACTTC. The full variable domain, completed using reference TRBV7-7 and TRBJ2-5, is GAGVSQSPRYKVTKRGQDVTLRCDPISSHATLYWYQQALGQGPEFLTYFNYEAQPDKSGLPSDRFSAERPEGSISTLTIQRTEQRDSAMYRCASSFPLQTQYFGPGTRLLVL.

CDR3 DNA sequence: TGTGCCAGCAGTTTTGACAGTGCAACTAATGAAAAACTGTTTTTT. Encoded protein: CASSFDSATNEKLFF. This sequence joins TRBV28 and TRBJ1-4; D possibly corresponds to TRBD1 (5 bases). Germline loops: CDR1 MDHEN, CDR2 SYDVKM. This CDR3 has 15 residues. V lost 3 bases and J lost 0, with 8 bases in between.

This clonotype was recorded many times. The chain recombines TRBV29-1 with TRBJ2-1; 9 nucleotides align to TRBD2. V gave up 6 bases and J gave up 6 bases; unmatched junction bases: 9. The CDR3 extends over 14 amino acids. Germline V gene sequence: CDR1 SQVTM, CDR2 ANQGSEA. CDR3 loop: CSVGGGLAVNEQFF. Here the CDR3 DNA reads TGCAGCGTGGGGGGGGGACTAGCCGTCAATGAGCAGTTCTTC.

This clonotype was recorded many times. In nucleotides, the CDR3 is TGTGCCAGCAGCGCGACTCACACCGGGGAGCTGTTTTTT. Protein product: CASSATHTGELFF. The chain employs TRBV12-3 or TRBV12-4 and TRBJ2-2; no reliable D call. Trimming left V 6 bases short and J 3 bases short, with 8 bases between. The CDR3 consists of 13 residues.

The chain combines TRBV7-3 with TRBJ2-3, with TRBD2 identical over 9 bases. This CDR3 has 16 amino acids. Germline CDR1 and CDR2: SGHTA and FQGTGA. Trimming at V came to 1 base and at J to 4 bases, leaving 6 bases not matched to a gene. The CDR3 sequence is CASSLMQRGVSDTQYF. CDR3 DNA sequence: TGTGCCAGCAGCTTAATGCAGCGGGGGGTCTCAGATACGCAGTATTTT.

This clonotype was seen only a few times. The gene calls are TRBV20-1 and TRBJ2-7; 10 bases map to TRBD2. Germline CDR1 and CDR2: DFQATT and SNEGSKA (reference sequence). The CDR3 has 14 amino acids. With V trimmed by 6 bases and J by 2 bases, 7 bases remained unmatched. This CDR3 reads CSASSSGGTYEQYF. CDR3 coding DNA: TGCAGTGCCAGCTCTAGCGGGGGTACCTACGAGCAGTACTTC.

The sample holds a few counts of this clonotype. The gene calls are TRBV12-3 or TRBV12-4 and TRBJ2-2, with 10 bases lining up with TRBD2. The J segment lost 0 bases and the V segment lost 0 bases, leaving 16 bases of the junction unmatched. This CDR3 contains 22 residues. Written as DNA, the CDR3 is TGTGCCAGCAGTTTAGCCAACATCGGGCTAGCGGGGGTCTGGGCGAACACCGGGGAGCTGTTTTTT. As protein: CASSLANIGLAGVWANTGELFF.